This T cell receptor (beta chain) originates from a study of T cell responses to AZD1222 COVID-19 vaccine. Germline CDR1 is LGHNA and CDR2 is YNFKEQ. This CDR3 is built from 15 residues. Trimming removed 0 bases from V and 6 bases from J; junction bases left unmatched: 5. Regarding this clone: Its target is unknown.

Overall study findings and caveats: Spike was spanned by vaccine-associated CD4 TCRs, which were dominant at 160-218 and 743-854.

This table comes from immunoSEQ multiplex PCR, and its TCRdb copy is limited to in-frame clones, with some not included. The repertoire holds some 100,000 clones, around 90% seen once, with roughly 13% in the top ten. The J gene is TRBJ2-1, the V gene TRBV4-2, with TRBD1 matching 7 bases. This clonotype originated in an adult in good health. Sample: peripheral blood, taken on day 0 of MenACWY control vaccination. The CDR3 DNA sequence: TGTGCCAGCAGCCAAGAGGGGGCAGGGGGCAATGAGCAGTTCTTC. Encoded protein: CASSQEGAGGNEQFF.